A single sample is the source of the 21 T cell receptor beta chains below, sequenced in a study of blood T cell repertoires in COVID-19. Assay: immunoSEQ multiplex PCR; the TCRdb copy retains only in-frame clones and omits some. The table lists approximately 210,000 clones, about 88% of them singletons. Sample: peripheral blood. The receptor source for this set is a woman between 40 and 55 years old with acute or convalescent COVID-19.

The chain joins TRBV9 to TRBJ2-6; TRBD1 aligns across 8 bases. J gave up 9 bases and V 0 bases, and 8 bases lay outside the gene matches. Germline V gene lookup returns CDR1 SGDLS and CDR2 YYNGEE. The CDR3 is 16 amino acids. CDR3 sequence reads: CASSVGGDRGNNVLTF. CDR3 nucleotide sequence: TGTGCCAGCAGCGTAGGAGGCGACAGGGGAAACAACGTCCTGACTTTC.

The chain carries TRBV19 and TRBJ1-3; maybe TRBD1 (6 bases). The V gene lost 10 bases and the J gene lost 4 bases, with 29 bases spanning the gap. The CDR3 loop spans 18 amino acids. CDR1 LNHDA and CDR2 SQIVND come from the germline V gene (reference sequence). Written as DNA, the CDR3 is TGTGCCACTTCTAACCGCCCGGACAGCAGATTGGCGGGAAACACCATATATTTT. This encodes CATSNRPDSRLAGNTIYF.

The chain joins TRBV9 to TRBJ2-3, with D tentatively TRBD2 (5 bases). Per germline, CDR1 SGDLS and CDR2 YYNGEE. This CDR3 is built from 15 residues. Trimming took off 3 bases at V and 3 bases at J, with 14 bases between the two ends. As DNA, the CDR3 is TGTGCCAGCAGCGCCACTTTACCGGGGACAGATACGCAGTATTTT. It encodes CASSATLPGTDTQYF.

V and J are TRBV27 and TRBJ1-2; no reliable D call. CDR3 length: 12 residues. V was trimmed by 4 bases and J by 6 bases, leaving 9 bases between them. Germline V gives CDR1 MNHEY, CDR2 SMNVEV (reference sequence). CDR3 sequence: CASSSTGNGYTF. The CDR3 region has the DNA TGTGCCAGCAGTTCGACGGGTAATGGCTACACCTTC.

J is TRBJ1-4 and V is TRBV27, with 10 bases lining up with TRBD1. The CDR3 consists of 16 residues. Germline-derived CDR1 and CDR2 are MNHEY and SMNVEV (reference sequence). V was pared by 2 bases and J by 5 bases, with 5 bases of the junction left unmatched. In DNA form, the CDR3 reads TGTGCCAGCAGTTTACTTCGGACAGGGGGAAATGAAAAACTGTTTTTT. It translates to CASSLLRTGGNEKLFF.

The chain recombines TRBV4-1 with TRBJ1-6, with 9 bases identical to TRBD1. The ends lost 2 bases at V and 5 bases at J; junction bases unmatched: 4. In germline, CDR1 is MGHRA, CDR2 YSYEKL. The CDR3 contains 16 residues. The CDR3 DNA reads as TGCGCCAGCAGCCAAACCGGGACAGGGAATAATTCACCCCTCCACTTT. Translation: CASSQTGTGNNSPLHF.

J is TRBJ1-2 and V is TRBV7-9; D is possibly TRBD1 (6 bases). The CDR3 sequence is 14 residues long. V lost 5 bases and J 4 bases, leaving 14 bases between the germline ends. CDR1 SEHNR and CDR2 FQNEAQ come from the germline V gene (reference sequence). CDR3 in DNA: TGTGCCAGCAGCCAACCCGGACAGTCCTATGGCTACACCTTC. Protein sequence: CASSQPGQSYGYTF.

The chain links TRBV4-2 to TRBJ2-3, with a weak D call TRBD2 (6 bases). V was trimmed by 6 bases and J by 2 bases, leaving 12 bases between them. Germline V gene sequence: CDR1 LGHNA, CDR2 YNFKEQ. The CDR3 loop spans 14 amino acids. The CDR3, as DNA: TGTGCCAGCAGGGACCCGGGACTCACAGATACGCAGTATTTT. Protein sequence: CASRDPGLTDTQYF.

The rearrangement uses TRBV5-1 and TRBJ2-6; 10 bases line up with TRBD1. This CDR3 has 16 amino acids. Germline V gene data show CDR1 as SGHRS and CDR2 as YFSETQ. J lost 2 bases, V lost 4 bases, and 3 bases had no gene match. This CDR3 reads CASSIGQGAGANVLTF. The DNA of the CDR3 is TGCGCCAGCAGCATCGGACAGGGGGCTGGGGCCAACGTCCTGACTTTC.

The rearrangement links TRBV7-3 to TRBJ2-1, with 8 bases aligning to TRBD2. Trimming removed 0 bases from V and 6 bases from J; junction bases left unmatched: 4. Germline CDR1 SGHTA, CDR2 FQGTGA. The CDR3 is 15 amino acids. In DNA form, the CDR3 reads TGTGCCAGCAGCTTAACGGGGACTAGGGCCAATGAGCAGTTCTTC. Its translation is CASSLTGTRANEQFF.

The chain combines TRBV9 with TRBJ1-1; D is perhaps TRBD1 (6 bases). Trimming pared 6 bases from V and 4 bases from J, leaving 13 bases between. This CDR3 comprises 13 residues. From germline, CDR1 is SGDLS and CDR2 YYNGEE. CDR3 in DNA: TGTGCCAGCAAGGGGGGGCAGGGCACTGAAGCTTTCTTT. This codes for CASKGGQGTEAFF.

The chain joins TRBV11-3 to TRBJ1-1; TRBD1 matches 7 bases. CDR1 and CDR2 from the germline V gene are SGHNT and YENEEA. The CDR3 covers 14 residues. The junction had 7 bases not matched to a gene; V was cut back by 5 bases and J by 4 bases. The CDR3, as DNA: TGTGCCAGCAGCCCCACCTCAGGGGGCACTGAAGCTTTCTTT. This codes for CASSPTSGGTEAFF.

This clone was observed once. Here the CDR3 reads CASSPLDRARTGELFF. For the CDR3, the DNA is TGTGCCAGCTCACCCCTGGACAGGGCGCGCACCGGGGAGCTGTTTTTT. The chain recombines TRBV18 with TRBJ2-2, with 8 positions matching TRBD1. This CDR3 spans 16 amino acids. The ends lost 3 bases at V and 4 bases at J; junction bases unmatched: 7. Germline V gene data show CDR1 as KGHSH and CDR2 as LQKENI.

The CDR3 nucleotides are TGTGCCAGCAGGGGGGGCTCTGGAAACACCATATATTTT. This sequence encodes CASRGGSGNTIYF. This rearrangement joins TRBV6-6 to TRBJ1-3; D is possibly TRBD1 (5 bases). The CDR3 consists of 13 residues. Trimming pared 6 bases from V and 0 bases from J, leaving 6 bases between. The germline CDR1 and CDR2 sequences are MNHNY and SVGAGI (reference sequence).

This clone was seen just once. The rearrangement links TRBV3-1 (or the pseudogene TRBV3-2) to TRBJ1-3; D is undetermined. V was shortened by 0 bases and J by 2 bases, with 8 bases between the two germline ends. CDR1 LGHDT and CDR2 YNNKEL come from the germline V gene (reference sequence). The CDR3 runs 15 residues. As DNA, the CDR3 is TGTGCCAGCAGCCAAGATCCCGGGACTGGAAACACCATATATTTT. Translated, it gives CASSQDPGTGNTIYF.

The chain uses TRBV5-1 and TRBJ1-2; 7 bases agree with TRBD1. CDR3 size: 13 residues. After removal of 4 bases from V and 8 bases from J, the junction contained 8 bases not matched to a gene. Germline lookup yields CDR1 SGHRS and CDR2 YFSETQ. This chain's CDR3 is CASSLRQGVGYTF. CDR3 DNA sequence: TGCGCCAGCAGCCTCCGACAGGGTGTAGGCTACACCTTC. Drawing the rest from reference TRBV5-1 and TRBJ1-2, the complete variable domain is KAGVTQTPRYLIKTRGQQVTLSCSPISGHRSVSWYQQTPGQGLQFLFEYFSETQRNKGNFPGRFSGRQFSNSRSEMNVSTLELGDSALYLCASSLRQGVGYTFGSGTRLTVV.

The V call is TRBV21-1, the J call TRBJ2-1; the D segment call TRBD2 is taken from the table without a DNA check. TRBV21-1 corresponds to a pseudogene. The CDR3 has 17 residues. CDR3 region: CASSKALAGSSYNEQFF. The CDR3 DNA sequence: TGTGCCAGCAGCAAAGCCCTAGCGGGGAGCTCCTACAATGAGCAGTTCTTC.

The rearrangement links TRBV12-3 or TRBV12-4 to TRBJ2-5; maybe TRBD2 (5 bases). This CDR3 contains 13 residues. Trimming pared 6 bases from V and 3 bases from J, leaving 11 bases between. The CDR3 here is CASSGRGEETQYF. The CDR3 bases are TGTGCCAGCAGCGGACGGGGAGAAGAGACCCAGTACTTC.

Concerning this clone itself: Its ends do not fully match the called genes, so a read error is possible. The chain combines TRBV9 with TRBJ2-6; 11 nucleotides match TRBD2. The length of the CDR3 is 22 residues. Germline values: CDR1 SGDLS, CDR2 YYNGEE. The CDR3 DNA sequence: TGTGCCAGCCGCGTAGCGGGGGGGTTTGGGGACTGGGGGCGTGCGGGGGCCAACGTCCTGACTTTC. As protein: CASRVAGGFGDWGRAGANVLTF.

The CDR3: CAWSVRGRSAKNIQYF. Here the CDR3 DNA reads TGTGCCTGGAGTGTAAGGGGGCGATCAGCCAAAAACATTCAGTACTTC. This chain connects TRBV30 to TRBJ2-4; 7 nucleotides align to TRBD1. This CDR3 spans 16 amino acids. Germline trimming cut 0 bases from V and 0 bases from J; bases unmatched to any gene: 5. The V gene's germline CDR1 is GTSNPN and CDR2 SVGIG (reference sequence).

The rearrangement uses TRBV19 and TRBJ1-1, with a weak D call TRBD1 (6 bases). CDR3 length: 15 amino acids. V was trimmed by 0 bases and J by 10 bases, leaving 18 bases between them. The V gene's germline CDR1 is LNHDA and CDR2 SQIVND (reference sequence). This chain's CDR3 is CASSIEDPEGEGAFF. In DNA form, the CDR3 reads TGTGCCAGTAGTATAGAGGATCCCGAGGGGGAAGGAGCTTTCTTT.